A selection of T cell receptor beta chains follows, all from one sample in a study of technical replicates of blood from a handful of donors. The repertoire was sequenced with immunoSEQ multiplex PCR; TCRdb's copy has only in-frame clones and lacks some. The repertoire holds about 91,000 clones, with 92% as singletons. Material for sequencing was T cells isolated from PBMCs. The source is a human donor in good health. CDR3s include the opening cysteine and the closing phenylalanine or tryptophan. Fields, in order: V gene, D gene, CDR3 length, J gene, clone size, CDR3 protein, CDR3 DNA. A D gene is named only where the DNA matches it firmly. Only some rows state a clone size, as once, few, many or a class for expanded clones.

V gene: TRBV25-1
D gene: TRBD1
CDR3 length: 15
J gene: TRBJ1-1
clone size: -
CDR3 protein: CASSRSGQRNTEAFF
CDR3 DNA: TGTGCCAGCAGCAGATCGGGACAGAGGAACACTGAAGCTTTCTTT

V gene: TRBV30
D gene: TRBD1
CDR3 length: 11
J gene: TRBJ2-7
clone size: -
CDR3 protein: CASDRAYEQYF
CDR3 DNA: TGTGCTTCAGACAGGGCCTACGAGCAGTACTTC

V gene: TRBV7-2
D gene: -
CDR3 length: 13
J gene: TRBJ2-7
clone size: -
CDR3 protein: CASSPTIIYEQYF
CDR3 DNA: TGTGCCAGCAGCCCAACAATTATCTACGAGCAGTACTTC

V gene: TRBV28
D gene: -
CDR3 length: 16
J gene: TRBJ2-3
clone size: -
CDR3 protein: CASSSPPLRVLDTQYF
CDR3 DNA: TGTGCCAGCAGTTCACCCCCTTTACGGGTTCTAGATACGCAGTATTTT

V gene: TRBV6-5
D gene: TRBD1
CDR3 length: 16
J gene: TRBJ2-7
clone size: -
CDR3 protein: CASSYSDRRSSYEQYF
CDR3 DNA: TGTGCCAGCAGTTACTCGGACAGGAGGAGCTCCTACGAGCAGTACTTC

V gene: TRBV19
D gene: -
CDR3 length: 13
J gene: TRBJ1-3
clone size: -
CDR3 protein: CASSLTAGNTIYF
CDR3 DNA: TGTGCCAGTAGTTTGACAGCTGGAAACACCATATATTTT

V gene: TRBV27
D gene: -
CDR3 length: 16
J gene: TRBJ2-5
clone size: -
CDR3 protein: CASSSLQGIGTETQYF
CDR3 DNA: TGTGCCAGCAGTTCATTACAGGGAATAGGGACGGAGACCCAGTACTTC

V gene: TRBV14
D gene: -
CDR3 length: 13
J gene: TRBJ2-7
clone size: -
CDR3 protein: CASSQDIRGEQYF
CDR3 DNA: TGTGCCAGCAGCCAAGATATCAGGGGCGAGCAGTACTTC

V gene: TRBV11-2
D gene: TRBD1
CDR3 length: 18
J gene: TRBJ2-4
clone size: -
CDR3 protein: CASSYDYLTGGDPNIQYF
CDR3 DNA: TGTGCCAGCAGCTACGATTACCTGACAGGGGGCGATCCAAACATTCAGTACTTC

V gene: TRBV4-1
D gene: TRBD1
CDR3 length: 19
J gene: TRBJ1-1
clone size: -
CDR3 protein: CASSQAKTGPESLNTEAFF
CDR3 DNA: TGCGCCAGCAGCCAAGCGAAGACAGGGCCAGAAAGCTTGAACACTGAAGCTTTCTTT

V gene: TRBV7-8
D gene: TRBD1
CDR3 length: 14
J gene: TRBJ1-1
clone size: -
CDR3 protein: CASSLMTGGTEAFF
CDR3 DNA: TGTGCCAGCAGCCTCATGACAGGGGGCACTGAAGCTTTCTTT

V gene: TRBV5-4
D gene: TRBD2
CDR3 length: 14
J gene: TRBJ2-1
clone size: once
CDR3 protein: CASSPDSGRNEQFF
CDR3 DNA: TGTGCCAGCAGCCCGGATAGCGGGAGGAATGAGCAGTTCTTC

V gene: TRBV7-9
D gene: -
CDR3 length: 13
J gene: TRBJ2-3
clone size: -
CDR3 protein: CASELIGTDTQYF
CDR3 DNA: TGTGCCAGCGAGCTTATAGGCACAGATACGCAGTATTTT

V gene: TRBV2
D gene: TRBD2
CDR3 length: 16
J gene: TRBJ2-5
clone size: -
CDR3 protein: CASIILAGAFQETQYF
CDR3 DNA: TGTGCCAGCATAATTCTAGCGGGAGCGTTCCAAGAGACCCAGTACTTC

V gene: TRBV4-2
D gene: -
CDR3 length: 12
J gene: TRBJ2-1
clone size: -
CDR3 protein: CASSQSTNEQFF
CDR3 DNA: TGTGCCAGCAGCCAATCGACAAATGAGCAGTTCTTC

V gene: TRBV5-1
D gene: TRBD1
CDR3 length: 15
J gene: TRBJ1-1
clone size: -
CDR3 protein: CASSLEGARGTEAFF
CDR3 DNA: TGCGCCAGCAGCTTGGAGGGGGCCCGGGGGACTGAAGCTTTCTTT

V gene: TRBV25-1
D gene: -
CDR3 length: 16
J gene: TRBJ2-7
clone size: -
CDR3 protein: CASSELGGGYSYEQYF
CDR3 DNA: TGTGCCAGCAGTGAATTGGGCGGGGGCTACTCCTACGAGCAGTACTTC

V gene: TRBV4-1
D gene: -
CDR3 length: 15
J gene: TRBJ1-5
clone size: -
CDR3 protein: CASSQKRHSNQPQHF
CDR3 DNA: TGCGCCAGCAGCCAAAAGAGGCATAGCAATCAGCCCCAGCATTTT

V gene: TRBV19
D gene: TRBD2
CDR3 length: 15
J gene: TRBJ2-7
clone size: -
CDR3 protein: CASRFTSGGFYEQYF
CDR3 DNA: TGTGCCAGTAGATTCACTAGCGGGGGCTTCTACGAGCAGTACTTC

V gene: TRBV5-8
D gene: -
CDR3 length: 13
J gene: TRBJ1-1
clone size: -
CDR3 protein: CASSFHEDTEAFF
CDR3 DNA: TGTGCCAGCAGCTTTCATGAGGACACTGAAGCTTTCTTT

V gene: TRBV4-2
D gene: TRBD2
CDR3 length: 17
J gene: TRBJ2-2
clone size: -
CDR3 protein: CASSQDGRGGLTGELFF
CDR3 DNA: TGTGCCAGCAGCCAAGACGGGCGGGGGGGCCTTACCGGGGAGCTGTTTTTT

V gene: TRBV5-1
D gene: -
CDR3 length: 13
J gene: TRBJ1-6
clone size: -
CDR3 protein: CASSLEQDSPLHF
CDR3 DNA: TGCGCCAGCAGCCTTGAGCAGGATTCACCCCTCCACTTT

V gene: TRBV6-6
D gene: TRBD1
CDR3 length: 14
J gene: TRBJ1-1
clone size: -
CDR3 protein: CASSDGQGRTEAFF
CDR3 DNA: TGTGCCAGCAGTGACGGACAGGGAAGGACTGAAGCTTTCTTT

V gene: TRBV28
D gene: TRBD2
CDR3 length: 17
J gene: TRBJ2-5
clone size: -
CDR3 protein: CASNKPASGRARETQYF
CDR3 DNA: TGTGCCAGCAACAAACCAGCGAGCGGGAGGGCCAGGGAGACCCAGTACTTC

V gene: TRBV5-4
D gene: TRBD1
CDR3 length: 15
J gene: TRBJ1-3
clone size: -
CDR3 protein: CASSSGTGSGNTIYF
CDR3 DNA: TGTGCCAGCAGCTCCGGGACAGGCTCTGGAAACACCATATATTTT

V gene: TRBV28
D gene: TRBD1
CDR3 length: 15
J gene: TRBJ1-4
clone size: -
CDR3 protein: CASRPTDRQDEKLFF
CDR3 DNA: TGTGCCAGCAGACCCACGGACAGGCAAGATGAAAAACTGTTTTTT

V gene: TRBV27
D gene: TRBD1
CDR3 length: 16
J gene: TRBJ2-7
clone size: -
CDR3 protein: CASRNDRGRSSYEQYF
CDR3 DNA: TGTGCCAGCAGGAACGACAGGGGGAGAAGCTCCTACGAGCAGTACTTC

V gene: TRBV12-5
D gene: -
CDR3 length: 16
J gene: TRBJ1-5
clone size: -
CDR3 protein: CASGLVLDISNQPQHF
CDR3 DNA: TGTGCTAGTGGTTTGGTCCTGGACATAAGCAATCAGCCCCAGCATTTT

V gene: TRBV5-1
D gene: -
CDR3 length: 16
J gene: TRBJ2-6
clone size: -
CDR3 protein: CASSLDGGSGANVLTF
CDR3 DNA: TGCGCCAGCAGCTTGGATGGGGGCTCCGGGGCCAACGTCCTGACTTTC